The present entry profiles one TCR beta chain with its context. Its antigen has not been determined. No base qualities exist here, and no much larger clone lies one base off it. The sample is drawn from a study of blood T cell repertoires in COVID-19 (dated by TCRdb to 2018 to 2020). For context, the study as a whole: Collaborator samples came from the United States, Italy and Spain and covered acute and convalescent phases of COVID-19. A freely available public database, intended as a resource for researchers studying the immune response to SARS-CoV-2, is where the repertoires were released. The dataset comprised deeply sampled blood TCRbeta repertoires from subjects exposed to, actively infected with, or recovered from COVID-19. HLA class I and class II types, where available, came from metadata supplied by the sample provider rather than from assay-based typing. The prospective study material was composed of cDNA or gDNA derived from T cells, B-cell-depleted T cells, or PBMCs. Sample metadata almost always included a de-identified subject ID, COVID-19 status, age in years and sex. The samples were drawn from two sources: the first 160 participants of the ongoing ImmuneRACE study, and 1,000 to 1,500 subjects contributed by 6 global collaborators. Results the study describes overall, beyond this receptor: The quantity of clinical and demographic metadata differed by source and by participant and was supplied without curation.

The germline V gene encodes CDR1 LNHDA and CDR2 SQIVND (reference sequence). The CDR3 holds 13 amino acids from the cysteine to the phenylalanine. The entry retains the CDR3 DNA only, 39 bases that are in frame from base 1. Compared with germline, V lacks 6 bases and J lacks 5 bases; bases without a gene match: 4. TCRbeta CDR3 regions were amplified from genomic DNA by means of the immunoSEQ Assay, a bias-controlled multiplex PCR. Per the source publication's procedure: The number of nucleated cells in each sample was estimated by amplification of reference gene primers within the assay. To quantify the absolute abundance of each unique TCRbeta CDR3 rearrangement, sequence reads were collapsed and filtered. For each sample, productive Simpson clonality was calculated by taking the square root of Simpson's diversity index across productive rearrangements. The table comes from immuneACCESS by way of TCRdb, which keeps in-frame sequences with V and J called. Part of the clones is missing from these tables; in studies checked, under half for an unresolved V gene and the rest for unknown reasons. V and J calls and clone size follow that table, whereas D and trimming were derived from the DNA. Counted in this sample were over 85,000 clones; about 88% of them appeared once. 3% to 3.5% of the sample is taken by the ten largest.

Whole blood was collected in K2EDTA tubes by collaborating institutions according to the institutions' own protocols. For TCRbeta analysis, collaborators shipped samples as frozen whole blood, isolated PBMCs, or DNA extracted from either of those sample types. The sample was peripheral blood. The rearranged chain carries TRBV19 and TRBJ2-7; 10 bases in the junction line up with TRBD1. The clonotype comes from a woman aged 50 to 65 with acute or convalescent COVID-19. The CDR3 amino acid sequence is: CASRPGQGHEQYF. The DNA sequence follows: TGTGCCAGTAGGCCGGGACAGGGGCACGAGCAGTACTTC.